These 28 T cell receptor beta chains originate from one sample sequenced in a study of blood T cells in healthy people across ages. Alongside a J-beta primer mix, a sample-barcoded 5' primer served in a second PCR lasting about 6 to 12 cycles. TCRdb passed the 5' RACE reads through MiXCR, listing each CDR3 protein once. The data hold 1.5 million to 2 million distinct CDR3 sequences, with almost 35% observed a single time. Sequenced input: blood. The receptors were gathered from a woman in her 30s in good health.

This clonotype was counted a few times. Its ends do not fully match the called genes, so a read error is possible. The CDR3, as DNA: TGTACCAGCAGTCTCACAGGAACTACGATCTACTACGAGCAGTACTTC. It translates to CTSSLTGTTIYYEQYF. V and J are TRBV27 and TRBJ2-7, with D possibly TRBD1 on 5 matching bases. CDR1 is MNHEY and CDR2 is SMNVEV in the germline V gene (reference sequence). This CDR3 spans 16 amino acids.

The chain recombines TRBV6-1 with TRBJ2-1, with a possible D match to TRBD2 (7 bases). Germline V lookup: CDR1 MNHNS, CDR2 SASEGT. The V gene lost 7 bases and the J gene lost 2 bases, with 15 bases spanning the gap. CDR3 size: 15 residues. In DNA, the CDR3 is TGTGCCAGCACCCCAAGGGGGGGGACCTACAATGAGCAGTTCTTC. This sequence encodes CASTPRGGTYNEQFF.

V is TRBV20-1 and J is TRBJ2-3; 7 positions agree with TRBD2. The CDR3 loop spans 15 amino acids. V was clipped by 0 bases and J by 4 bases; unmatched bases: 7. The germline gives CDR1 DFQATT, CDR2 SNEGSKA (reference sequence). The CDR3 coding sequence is TGCAGTGCTAGAGATCGGGGGAGGGCCGCAGATACGCAGTATTTT. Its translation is CSARDRGRAADTQYF.

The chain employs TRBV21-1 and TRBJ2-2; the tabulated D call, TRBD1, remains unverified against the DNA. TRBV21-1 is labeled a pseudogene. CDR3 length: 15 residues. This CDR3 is CAGPGQPTNTGELFF. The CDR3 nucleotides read TGTGCCGGGCCGGGACAACCGACGAACACCGGGGAGCTGTTTTTT.

The CDR3 DNA is TGTGCCAGCAGGGTTGCAGCGGCTGACTACAATGAGCAGTTCTTC. This gives the protein CASRVAAADYNEQFF. The chain has TRBV6-6 and TRBJ2-1; TRBD2 might be the D (5 bases). CDR1 is MNHNY and CDR2 is SVGAGI in the germline V gene (reference sequence). V lost 6 bases and J 3 bases, leaving 15 bases between the germline ends. CDR3 length: 15 amino acids.

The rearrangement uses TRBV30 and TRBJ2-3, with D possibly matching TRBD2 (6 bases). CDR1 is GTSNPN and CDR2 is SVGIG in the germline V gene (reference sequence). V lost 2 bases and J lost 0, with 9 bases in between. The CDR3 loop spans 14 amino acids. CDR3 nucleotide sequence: TGTGCCTGGAGTACGGGGGTGAGCACAGATACGCAGTATTTT. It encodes CAWSTGVSTDTQYF. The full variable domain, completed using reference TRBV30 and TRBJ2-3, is SQTIHQWPATLVQPVGSPLSLECTVEGTSNPNLYWYRQAAGRGLQLLFYSVGIGQISSEVPQNLSASRPQDRQFILSSKKLLLSDSGFYLCAWSTGVSTDTQYFGPGTRLTVL.

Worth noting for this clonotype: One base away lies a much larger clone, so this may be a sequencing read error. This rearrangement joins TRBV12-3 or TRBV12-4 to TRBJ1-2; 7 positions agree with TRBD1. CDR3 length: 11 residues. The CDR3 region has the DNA TGTACCAGCAGGGGGTCTCGCGGCTACACCTTC. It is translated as CTSRGSRGYTF.

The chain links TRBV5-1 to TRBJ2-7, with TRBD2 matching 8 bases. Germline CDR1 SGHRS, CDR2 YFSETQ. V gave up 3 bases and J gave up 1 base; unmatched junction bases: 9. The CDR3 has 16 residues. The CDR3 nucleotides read TGCGCCAGCAGCTCCCCCAGTACTAGCGGTTCCTACGAGCAGTACTTC. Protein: CASSSPSTSGSYEQYF.

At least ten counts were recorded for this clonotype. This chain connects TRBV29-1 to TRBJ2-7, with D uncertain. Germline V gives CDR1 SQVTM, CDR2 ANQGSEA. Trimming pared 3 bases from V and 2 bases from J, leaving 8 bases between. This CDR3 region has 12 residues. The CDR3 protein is CSVELTAYEQYF. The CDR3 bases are TGCAGCGTTGAGCTCACAGCCTACGAGCAGTACTTC.

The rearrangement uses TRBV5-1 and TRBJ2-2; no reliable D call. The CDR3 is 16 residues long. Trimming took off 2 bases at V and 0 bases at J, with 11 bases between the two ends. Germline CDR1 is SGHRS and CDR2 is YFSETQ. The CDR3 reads CASSFTRQANTGELFF. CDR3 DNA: TGCGCCAGCAGCTTTACACGGCAGGCGAACACCGGGGAGCTGTTTTTT.

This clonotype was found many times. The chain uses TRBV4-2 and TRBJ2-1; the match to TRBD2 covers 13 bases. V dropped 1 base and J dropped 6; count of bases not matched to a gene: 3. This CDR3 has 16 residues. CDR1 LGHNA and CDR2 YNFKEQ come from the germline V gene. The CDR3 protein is CASSQAGLAGLNEQFF. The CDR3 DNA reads TGTGCCAGCAGCCAAGCGGGACTAGCGGGGCTCAATGAGCAGTTCTTC.

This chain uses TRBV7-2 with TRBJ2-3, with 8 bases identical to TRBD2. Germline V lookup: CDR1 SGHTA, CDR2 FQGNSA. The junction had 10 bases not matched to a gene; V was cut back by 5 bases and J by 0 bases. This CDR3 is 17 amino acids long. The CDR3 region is CASSKTGTRGSTDTQYF. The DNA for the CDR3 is TGTGCCAGCAGCAAAACAGGGACTAGGGGAAGCACAGATACGCAGTATTTT.

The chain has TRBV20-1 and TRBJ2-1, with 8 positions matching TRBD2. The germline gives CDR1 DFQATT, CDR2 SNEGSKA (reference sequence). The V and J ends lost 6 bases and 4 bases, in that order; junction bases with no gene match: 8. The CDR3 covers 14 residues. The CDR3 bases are TGCAGTGCCCTTAGCGGGATTGGATACAATGAGCAGTTCTTC. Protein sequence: CSALSGIGYNEQFF.

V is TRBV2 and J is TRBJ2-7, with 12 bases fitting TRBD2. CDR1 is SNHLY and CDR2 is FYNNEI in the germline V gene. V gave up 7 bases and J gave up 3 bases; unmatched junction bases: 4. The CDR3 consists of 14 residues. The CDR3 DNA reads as TGTGCCAGCACCGGACTAGCGGGACTCTACGAGCAGTACTTC. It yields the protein CASTGLAGLYEQYF.

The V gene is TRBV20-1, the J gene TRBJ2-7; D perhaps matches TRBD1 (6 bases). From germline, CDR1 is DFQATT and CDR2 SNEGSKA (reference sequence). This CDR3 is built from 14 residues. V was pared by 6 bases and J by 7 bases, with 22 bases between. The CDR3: CSATWGPEGSEQYF. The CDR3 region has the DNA TGCAGTGCGACCTGGGGGCCCGAAGGTAGTGAGCAGTACTTC.

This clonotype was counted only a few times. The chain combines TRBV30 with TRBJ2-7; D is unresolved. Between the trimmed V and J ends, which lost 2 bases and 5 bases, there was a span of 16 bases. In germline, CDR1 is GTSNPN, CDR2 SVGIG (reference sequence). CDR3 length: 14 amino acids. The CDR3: CAWSRSHNTDEQYF. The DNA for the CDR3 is TGTGCCTGGAGTAGGTCTCACAACACCGACGAGCAGTACTTC.

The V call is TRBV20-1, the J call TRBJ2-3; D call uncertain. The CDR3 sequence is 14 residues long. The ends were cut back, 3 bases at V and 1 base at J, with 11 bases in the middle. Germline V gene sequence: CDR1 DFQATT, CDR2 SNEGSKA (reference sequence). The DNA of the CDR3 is TGCAGTGCTAGTATGGCGTGGGGCACAGATACGCAGTATTTT. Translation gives CSASMAWGTDTQYF.

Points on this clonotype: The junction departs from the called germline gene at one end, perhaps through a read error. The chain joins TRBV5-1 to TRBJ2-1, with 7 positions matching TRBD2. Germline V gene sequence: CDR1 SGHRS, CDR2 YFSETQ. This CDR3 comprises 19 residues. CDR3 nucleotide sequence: TGCGCCAGCAGCTTTGGAGTGTTGGGGGAGGGCCGCTCCAACAATGAGCAGTTCTTC. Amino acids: CASSFGVLGEGRSNNEQFF.

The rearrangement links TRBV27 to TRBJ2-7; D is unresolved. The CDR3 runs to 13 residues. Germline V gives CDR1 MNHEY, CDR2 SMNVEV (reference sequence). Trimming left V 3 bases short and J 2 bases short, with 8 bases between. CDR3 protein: CASSFRTTYEQYF. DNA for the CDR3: TGTGCCAGCAGTTTCCGCACCACCTACGAGCAGTACTTC.

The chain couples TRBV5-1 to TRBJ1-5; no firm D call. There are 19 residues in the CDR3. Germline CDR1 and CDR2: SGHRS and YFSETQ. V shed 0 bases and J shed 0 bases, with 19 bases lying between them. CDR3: CASSLGLRRVSDSNQPQHF. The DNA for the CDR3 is TGCGCCAGCAGCTTGGGTTTGAGAAGGGTGTCCGATAGCAATCAGCCCCAGCATTTT.

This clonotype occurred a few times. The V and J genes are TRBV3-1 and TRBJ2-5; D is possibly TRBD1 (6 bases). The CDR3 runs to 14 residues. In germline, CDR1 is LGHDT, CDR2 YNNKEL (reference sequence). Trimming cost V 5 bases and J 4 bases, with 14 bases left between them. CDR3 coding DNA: TGTGCCAGCAGCACCGGGGACACCGGAGAGACCCAGTACTTC. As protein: CASSTGDTGETQYF.

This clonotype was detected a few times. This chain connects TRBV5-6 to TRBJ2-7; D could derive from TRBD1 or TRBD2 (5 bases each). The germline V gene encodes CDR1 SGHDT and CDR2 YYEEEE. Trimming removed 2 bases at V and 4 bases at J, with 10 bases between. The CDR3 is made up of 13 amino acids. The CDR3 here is CASSFGAEYEQYF. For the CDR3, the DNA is TGTGCCAGCAGCTTCGGGGCCGAGTACGAGCAGTACTTC.

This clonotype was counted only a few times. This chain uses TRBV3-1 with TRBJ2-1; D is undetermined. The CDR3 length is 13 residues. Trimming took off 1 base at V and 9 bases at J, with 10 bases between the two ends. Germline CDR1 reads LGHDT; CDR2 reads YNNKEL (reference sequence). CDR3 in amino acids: CASSQVRSAEQFF. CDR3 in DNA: TGTGCCAGCAGCCAAGTACGAAGCGCTGAGCAGTTCTTC.

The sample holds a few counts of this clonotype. Written as DNA, the CDR3 is TGCAGTGCTCCGGGACTAGCGGGGTCCTACGAGCAGTACTTC. Amino acids: CSAPGLAGSYEQYF. The chain couples TRBV20-1 to TRBJ2-7; 13 bases fit TRBD2. The CDR3 has 14 residues. Per the germline V gene, CDR1 is DFQATT and CDR2 is SNEGSKA (reference sequence). V lost 5 bases, J lost 1 base, and 2 bases stayed unmatched.

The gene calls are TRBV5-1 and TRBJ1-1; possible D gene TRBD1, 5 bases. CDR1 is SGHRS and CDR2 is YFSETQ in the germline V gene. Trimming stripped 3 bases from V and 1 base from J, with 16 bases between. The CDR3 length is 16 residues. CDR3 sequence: CASSWGRESKNTEAFF. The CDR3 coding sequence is TGCGCCAGCAGCTGGGGACGGGAATCTAAGAACACTGAAGCTTTCTTT.

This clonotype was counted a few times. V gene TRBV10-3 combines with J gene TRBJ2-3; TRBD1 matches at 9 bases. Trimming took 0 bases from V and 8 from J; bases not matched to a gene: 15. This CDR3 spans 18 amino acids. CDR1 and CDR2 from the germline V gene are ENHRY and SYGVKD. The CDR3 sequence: CAISESKGDRVHRGTQYF. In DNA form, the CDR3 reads TGTGCCATCAGTGAGTCGAAGGGGGACAGGGTACATCGTGGTACGCAGTATTTT.

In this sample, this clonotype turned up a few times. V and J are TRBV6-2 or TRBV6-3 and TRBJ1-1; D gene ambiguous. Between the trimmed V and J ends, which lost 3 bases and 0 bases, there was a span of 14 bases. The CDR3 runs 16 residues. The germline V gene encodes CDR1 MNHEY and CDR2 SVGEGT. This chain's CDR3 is CASSYQSGGLNTEAFF. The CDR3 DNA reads TGTGCCAGCAGTTATCAATCGGGCGGCCTGAACACTGAAGCTTTCTTT.

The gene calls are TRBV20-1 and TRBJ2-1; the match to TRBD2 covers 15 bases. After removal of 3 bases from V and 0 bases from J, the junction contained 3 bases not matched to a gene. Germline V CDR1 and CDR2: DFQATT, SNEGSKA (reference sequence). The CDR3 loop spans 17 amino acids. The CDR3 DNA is TGCAGTGCTAGCGGGACTAGCGGGAGGTACTCCTACAATGAGCAGTTCTTC. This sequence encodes CSASGTSGRYSYNEQFF.